This T cell receptor beta chain was sequenced for a study of blood T cell repertoires in COVID-19. This clone was counted only a few times. This table comes from immunoSEQ multiplex PCR, and its TCRdb copy is limited to in-frame clones, with some not included. The table includes some 220,000 clones, roughly 81% detected once. This TCR was recovered from a man aged 45-60 years who had recovered from COVID-19. Material for sequencing was peripheral blood.

This CDR3 is CASAANYEQYF. The CDR3 DNA is TGTGCTTCGGCGGCCAACTACGAGCAGTACTTC. The rearrangement uses TRBV3-1 (or the pseudogene TRBV3-2) and TRBJ2-7; D is ambiguous. Looked up from germline, CDR1 is LGHDT and CDR2 is YNNKEL (reference sequence). The CDR3 contains 11 residues.